What follows are 26 T cell receptor beta chains derived from one specimen sequenced in a study of shared clonotypes between healthy human individuals (TCRdb year 2020). Receptor libraries were prepared by the immunoSEQ multiplex PCR assay. The immuneACCESS repertoire file appears here via TCRdb, limited to in-frame rearrangements. These files lack a portion of the clones; in checked studies, under half of the deficit traces to unresolved V genes, and the cause of the others is not known. The sample table shows approximately 500,000 clones, and 90% to 97% are seen once. The ten largest make up 0.06% of the sample. The sequenced material came from naive CD4+ T cells sorted from blood. According to the study, the label for this sample's cell subset or site signals: CD45RA+ positively selected. These receptors all come from a woman aged 25 to 45 in good health.

This chain joins TRBV5-3 and TRBJ1-5; D uncertain. Being an ORF, TRBV5-3 has a function that is uncertain. Trimming stripped 1 base from V and 4 bases from J, with 12 bases between. The CDR3 is 15 amino acids. CDR3 loop: CARSLFLRVNQPQHF. The CDR3, as DNA: TGTGCCAGAAGCTTGTTTCTTCGGGTTAATCAGCCCCAGCATTTT.

The rearrangement uses TRBV7-2 and TRBJ1-2; D unclear. Trimming shortened V by 4 bases and J by 7 bases, and 19 bases separated the two germline ends. This CDR3 is built from 15 residues. Germline lookup yields CDR1 SGHTA and CDR2 FQGNSA. CDR3 sequence reads: CASSSHRDLISGYTF. As DNA, the CDR3 is TGTGCCAGCAGCTCCCACAGAGATCTGATAAGTGGCTACACCTTC.

This CDR3 reads CASSSWGQGGTGELFF. The CDR3 DNA follows: TGTGCCAGCAGCTCCTGGGGACAGGGTGGCACCGGGGAGCTGTTTTTT. The chain carries TRBV11-3 and TRBJ2-2; the match to TRBD1 covers 9 bases. The CDR3 loop spans 16 amino acids. Germline values: CDR1 SGHNT, CDR2 YENEEA. Germline trimming cut 4 bases from V and 4 bases from J; bases unmatched to any gene: 7.

This clone has a single count. This CDR3 is CASSKDSVPYVDTEAFF. Here the CDR3 DNA reads TGTGCCAGTAGTAAAGACAGTGTACCCTACGTTGACACTGAAGCTTTCTTT. The genes are TRBV19 and TRBJ1-1, with D perhaps TRBD1 (5 bases). This CDR3 is built from 17 residues. The V and J ends lost 4 bases and 3 bases respectively, with 21 bases between them. Per germline, CDR1 LNHDA and CDR2 SQIVND (reference sequence).

The rearrangement uses TRBV7-8 and TRBJ2-1; no firm D call. The germline CDR1 and CDR2 sequences are SGHVS and FQNEAQ. This CDR3 is built from 17 residues. The V end lost 4 bases, the J end lost 3 bases, and 19 bases lay between the germline ends. This CDR3 reads CASSSRVLSVGYNEQFF. DNA of the CDR3: TGTGCCAGCAGCTCCCGGGTCCTATCGGTAGGCTACAATGAGCAGTTCTTC.

The chain recombines TRBV11-3 with TRBJ2-2, with D possibly matching TRBD1 (7 bases). The CDR3 length is 16 residues. The V gene lost 1 base and the J gene lost 4 bases, with 13 bases spanning the gap. CDR1 SGHNT and CDR2 YENEEA come from the germline V gene. The DNA for the CDR3 is TGTGCCAGCAGCTTAGTTGCGGGACAGATCACCGGGGAGCTGTTTTTT. Residues: CASSLVAGQITGELFF.

The chain couples TRBV28 to TRBJ2-7, with 7 bases fitting TRBD2. Per the germline V gene, CDR1 is MDHEN and CDR2 is SYDVKM. The trim removed 1 base at V and 0 bases at J, leaving 3 bases unmatched. This CDR3 is 15 amino acids long. The CDR3 region has the DNA TGTGCCAGCAGTTTATCTAGCGGTAGCTCCTACGAGCAGTACTTC. Its protein product is CASSLSSGSSYEQYF.

The chain carries TRBV30 and TRBJ2-7; the D gene is possibly TRBD1 (6 bases). Germline V gives CDR1 GTSNPN, CDR2 SVGIG (reference sequence). The CDR3 sequence is 14 residues long. Trimming shortened V by 5 bases and J by 3 bases, and 17 bases separated the two germline ends. CDR3 region: CAWPANRERYEQYF. The CDR3 bases are TGTGCCTGGCCGGCAAACAGGGAACGCTACGAGCAGTACTTC.

V and J are TRBV4-1 and TRBJ2-7; D might be TRBD2 (6 bases). Germline assignment: CDR1 MGHRA and CDR2 YSYEKL. The CDR3 extends over 16 amino acids. V was cut by 0 bases and J by 2 bases, with 14 bases left in between. Here the CDR3 reads CASSQDPGGTTYEQYF. The CDR3, as DNA: TGCGCCAGCAGCCAAGATCCGGGCGGGACGACCTACGAGCAGTACTTC.

This chain joins TRBV29-1 and TRBJ2-7; D may be TRBD2 (6 bases). V dropped 6 bases and J dropped 2 bases, with 14 bases sitting between them. Looked up from germline, CDR1 is SQVTM and CDR2 is ANQGSEA. This CDR3 spans 13 amino acids. The chain's CDR3 is CSVTGGEAYEQYF. The CDR3 DNA is TGCAGCGTGACTGGAGGGGAGGCCTACGAGCAGTACTTC.

On this clone itself: The junction shows a germline mismatch at one end, possibly a read error. This chain uses TRBV5-5 with TRBJ2-7; 8 bases map to TRBD1. Germline V CDR1 and CDR2: SGHKS, YYEKEE (reference sequence). CDR3 size: 15 residues. CDR3 sequence (DNA): TGTGCCAGCAGCCTCCGGACAGGGATACTCTACGCGCAGTACTTC. Protein product: CASSLRTGILYAQYF.

The genes are TRBV19 and TRBJ2-7, with D unclear. V lost 0 bases to trimming and J lost 1 base, with 4 bases between them. The CDR3 length is 13 residues. Germline-derived CDR1 and CDR2 are LNHDA and SQIVND (reference sequence). As DNA, the CDR3 is TGTGCCAGTAGTATAGATCTATCCTACGAGCAGTACTTC. It codes for CASSIDLSYEQYF.

The rearrangement uses TRBV6-5 and TRBJ1-3; TRBD1 agrees at 7 bases. CDR3 length: 15 amino acids. The V and J ends lost 4 bases and 2 bases, in that order; junction bases with no gene match: 5. Germline V gene data show CDR1 as MNHEY and CDR2 as SVGAGI. The CDR3 reads CASSFTGETGNTIYF. In DNA, the CDR3 is TGTGCCAGCAGTTTTACAGGGGAGACTGGAAACACCATATATTTT.

The chain has TRBV28 and TRBJ1-5; the match to TRBD1 covers 11 bases. Germline trimming cut 2 bases from V and 4 bases from J; bases unmatched to any gene: 10. The CDR3 extends over 18 amino acids. Per germline, CDR1 MDHEN and CDR2 SYDVKM. Here the CDR3 DNA reads TGTGCCAGCAGTTTAAGGCCCGGACAGGGGGCGGGTAATCAGCCCCAGCATTTT. This gives the protein CASSLRPGQGAGNQPQHF.

This clone has only one observation. Other DNA variants within this sample encode the same CDR3. The chain combines TRBV5-1 with TRBJ2-1; D is uncertain. The CDR3 spans 15 residues. CDR1 and CDR2 from the germline V gene are SGHRS and YFSETQ. Trimming shortened V by 2 bases and J by 1 base, and 10 bases separated the two germline ends. In DNA form, the CDR3 reads TGCGCCAGCAGCTTTTCGGTTGGATCCTACAATGAGCAGTTCTTC. Protein product: CASSFSVGSYNEQFF.

J is TRBJ2-3 and V is TRBV7-2, with a possible D match to TRBD1 (5 bases). With 5 bases removed from V and 6 bases from J, the gap between germline ends came to 12 bases. The germline CDR1 and CDR2 sequences are SGHTA and FQGNSA. There are 13 residues in the CDR3. CDR3 loop: CASSELGRDTQYF. For the CDR3, the DNA is TGTGCCAGCAGCGAGTTGGGGCGCGATACGCAGTATTTT.

The chain joins TRBV7-2 to TRBJ1-3; D is ambiguous. V was pared by 1 base and J by 4 bases, with 11 bases between. This CDR3 region has 15 residues. Germline-derived CDR1 and CDR2 are SGHTA and FQGNSA. The CDR3 reads CASSLGLASGNTIYF. The CDR3 nucleotides are TGTGCCAGCAGCTTAGGCCTCGCCTCCGGAAACACCATATATTTT.

A word on this clone: An end of the junction does not agree with germline; a read error may underlie this. The chain joins TRBV7-9 to TRBJ2-1; D is undetermined. Germline CDR1 reads SEHNR; CDR2 reads FQNEAQ (reference sequence). The CDR3 has 14 residues. The CDR3: CASSLEATPNVQFF. The CDR3 coding sequence is TGTGCCAGCAGCTTAGAGGCTACCCCCAATGTGCAGTTCTTC.

V and J are TRBV10-3 and TRBJ1-5, with TRBD1 matching 9 bases. Trimming took 3 bases from V and 2 from J; bases not matched to a gene: 8. The CDR3 is 17 amino acids. Germline assignment: CDR1 ENHRY and CDR2 SYGVKD. The CDR3 protein is CAISETRTGERNQPQHF. The CDR3 coding sequence is TGTGCCATCAGTGAAACTCGGACAGGGGAGCGCAATCAGCCCCAGCATTTT.

Notes on this clone: Additional DNA sequences in this sample encode the identical CDR3. The chain couples TRBV19 to TRBJ1-5; TRBD1 aligns across 7 bases. The CDR3 is 13 residues long. Germline CDR1 and CDR2: LNHDA and SQIVND (reference sequence). V trimming: 3 bases; J trimming: 7 bases; junction bases outside the gene matches: 3. The CDR3, as DNA: TGTGCCAGTAGTATCACAGGGGACCAGCCCCAGCATTTT. Translating it yields CASSITGDQPQHF.

This sequence joins TRBV2 and TRBJ2-1; 13 bases align to TRBD2. The V gene end was trimmed by 7 bases and the J gene end by 5 bases; junction bases not matched to a gene: 5. This CDR3 is built from 15 residues. In germline, CDR1 is SNHLY, CDR2 FYNNEI. CDR3 loop: CASTKGTSGDNEQFF. The CDR3 DNA reads as TGTGCCAGCACCAAAGGGACTAGCGGGGACAATGAGCAGTTCTTC.

This chain joins TRBV7-9 and TRBJ1-1; no reliable D call. The V and J ends lost 0 bases and 9 bases respectively, with 14 bases between them. The CDR3 loop spans 14 amino acids. Per germline, CDR1 SEHNR and CDR2 FQNEAQ (reference sequence). The CDR3 nucleotides read TGTGCCAGCAGCTTAGCGGTTGCCAGTTCTAAAGCTTTCTTT. Protein: CASSLAVASSKAFF.

The rearrangement joins TRBV11-2 to TRBJ2-5; D is ambiguous. Germline V gene sequence: CDR1 SGHAT, CDR2 FQNNGV. Trimming removed 1 base at V and 0 bases at J, with 12 bases between. This CDR3 region has 16 residues. The CDR3 region is CASSLVGSTYQETQYF. The CDR3 nucleotides are TGTGCCAGCAGCTTAGTTGGGTCCACTTACCAAGAGACCCAGTACTTC. Together with reference TRBV11-2 and TRBJ2-5, the CDR3 gives the full variable domain: EAGVAQSPRYKIIEKRQSVAFWCNPISGHATLYWYQQILGQGPKLLIQFQNNGVVDDSQLPKDRFSAERLKGVDSTLKIQPAKLEDSAVYLCASSLVGSTYQETQYFGPGTRLLVL.

The rearrangement links TRBV20-1 to TRBJ2-7, with D unresolved. Germline V CDR1 and CDR2: DFQATT, SNEGSKA (reference sequence). This CDR3 contains 9 residues. Trimming pared 6 bases from V and 5 bases from J, leaving 5 bases between. As DNA, the CDR3 is TGCAGTGCCAACGACGAGCAGTACTTC. Translating it yields CSANDEQYF.

J is TRBJ1-1 and V is TRBV18; D unclear. Germline CDR1 reads KGHSH; CDR2 reads LQKENI. V shed 3 bases and J shed 8 bases, with 10 bases lying between them. The CDR3 is made up of 12 amino acids. As DNA, the CDR3 is TGTGCCAGCTCACCCCGGTTGCACGAAGCTTTCTTT. Amino acid sequence: CASSPRLHEAFF.

The V gene is TRBV6-4, the J gene TRBJ1-2; 7 bases line up with TRBD1. The CDR3 extends over 14 amino acids. J gave up 8 bases and V 6 bases, and 12 bases lay outside the gene matches. Germline assignment: CDR1 MRHNA and CDR2 SNTAGT. This CDR3 reads CASRTGLGSGGYTF. The CDR3 bases are TGTGCCAGCAGGACAGGGTTGGGTTCCGGGGGCTACACCTTC.